The T cell receptor beta chain described here comes from a study of cytomegalovirus exposure and HLA in healthy donors. Study-wide findings and caveats: Only CMV serostatus was available as immune exposure information.

About this clone: The antigen is unknown.

CDR1 LNHDA and CDR2 SQIVND come from the germline V gene (reference sequence). After removal of 6 bases from V and 3 bases from J, the junction contained 13 bases not matched to a gene. The CDR3 has 17 amino acids. Primers for the PCR totalled 60 Vbeta and 13 Jbeta. TCRdb's copy holds only in-frame clones and misses some; the assay was immunoSEQ multiplex PCR. This table holds under 200,000 clones, approximately 86% found once. This chain uses TRBV19 with TRBJ2-3; TRBD2 matches 9 bases. Sequenced input: PBMCs. This clonotype was obtained from a woman in her twenties or thirties in good health and CMV-seronegative. This CDR3 reads CASRTRIAGARTDTQYF. Written as DNA, the CDR3 is TGTGCCAGTAGGACGCGAATAGCGGGAGCCCGGACAGATACGCAGTATTTT.